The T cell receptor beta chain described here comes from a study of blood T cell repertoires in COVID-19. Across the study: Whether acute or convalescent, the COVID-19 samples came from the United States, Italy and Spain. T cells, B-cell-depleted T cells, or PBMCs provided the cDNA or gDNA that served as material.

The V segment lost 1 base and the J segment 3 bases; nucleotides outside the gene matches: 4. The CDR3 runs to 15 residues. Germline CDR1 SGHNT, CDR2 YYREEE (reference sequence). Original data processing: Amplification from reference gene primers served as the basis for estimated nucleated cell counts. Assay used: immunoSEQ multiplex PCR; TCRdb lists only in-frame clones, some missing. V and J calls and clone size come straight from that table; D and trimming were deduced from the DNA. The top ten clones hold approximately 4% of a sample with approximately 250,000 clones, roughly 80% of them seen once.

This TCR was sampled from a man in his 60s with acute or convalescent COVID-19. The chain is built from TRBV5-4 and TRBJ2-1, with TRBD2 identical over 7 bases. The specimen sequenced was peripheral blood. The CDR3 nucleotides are TGTGCCAGCAGCTTGACAGCTAGCGGCTACAATGAGCAGTTCTTC. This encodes CASSLTASGYNEQFF.